These T cell receptor beta chains were read from a single sample in a study of T cells after yellow fever vaccination. MiXCR, run by TCRdb on the 5' RACE reads, gives a single entry per CDR3 protein. The data contain 400,000 to 650,000 distinct CDR3 sequences, 21% of them singletons. Sequences were derived from PBMCs, sampled 21 days after the first yellow fever vaccination. Receptor source: a young man who received the YFV17D yellow fever vaccine. Both conserved end residues are trimmed from each CDR3. Clone size appears in some rows only: once, few, many, or a class for an expanded clone.

clone_size j_call v_call cdr3_aa
few TRBJ2-5 TRBV7-2 ASSPTPTSGGEGTQY
few TRBJ2-1 TRBV18 ASSPLINEQF
few TRBJ1-4 TRBV5-1 ASGADSSNEKLF
NA TRBJ1-2 TRBV4-1 ASSRVESFTNYGYT
NA TRBJ2-1 TRBV6-2/TRBV6-3 ASSYSSIPSDEQF
NA TRBJ2-3 TRBV20-1 SASPTTPTDTQY
NA TRBJ2-5 TRBV7-2 ASSLATTETQY
NA TRBJ2-3 TRBV7-9 ASSTFTGRNTDTQY
NA TRBJ2-3 TRBV7-9 ATRVIPDTQY
NA TRBJ1-1 TRBV20-1 SAGRPFTGTEAF
NA TRBJ1-2 TRBV18 ASSPSQGLYGYT
NA TRBJ2-3 TRBV11-2 ASSLAIYTDTQY
few TRBJ2-3 TRBV7-2 ASSLYSDTDTQY
NA TRBJ2-7 TRBV6-5 ASSTSTGISYEQY
NA TRBJ1-4 TRBV25-1 ASSEFGRQTSEKLF
NA TRBJ2-1 TRBV11-2 ASRTGTGANEQF
few TRBJ2-2 TRBV4-3 ASSQYPGQGFNYAGELF
few TRBJ1-1 TRBV4-3 ASSQETRRAEAF
few TRBJ2-2 TRBV6-5 ASSYDYTGELF
few TRBJ1-4 TRBV20-1 SAGRGWSNEKLF
NA TRBJ2-7 TRBV4-2 ASSQGSGTYKQY
few TRBJ2-1 TRBV5-4 ASSPPGLPYNEQF
NA TRBJ2-7 TRBV20-1 SARDGTRSSYEQY
NA TRBJ1-1 TRBV20-1 SVLATGLSAEAF
few TRBJ1-2 TRBV5-6 ASSLERQLYT
many TRBJ2-3 TRBV5-1 ASSLGLAGADTQY
NA TRBJ2-5 TRBV6-1 ASSLKTSTSETQY
few TRBJ1-2 TRBV12-3/TRBV12-4 ASSTWDWGGGYGYT
NA TRBJ2-3 TRBV25-1 ASSELVTDTQY
NA TRBJ2-1 TRBV12-3/TRBV12-4 ASSTGGEQF
NA TRBJ2-2 TRBV15 ATTERVNTGELF
few TRBJ1-5 TRBV7-9 ASSSTESNQPQH
NA TRBJ1-1 TRBV6-1 ASGTAPSTTEAF
few TRBJ2-7 TRBV7-2 ASSLAIDPRGSYEQY
few TRBJ2-2 TRBV5-1 ASSPTGRRNTGELF
NA TRBJ1-2 TRBV5-5 ASSLNLGRGGYT
few TRBJ1-1 TRBV7-9 ASSLDPVPTEAF
NA TRBJ2-3 TRBV6-1 ASSDMGGTDTQY
NA TRBJ2-7 TRBV5-5 ASSQLTTATYEQY
NA TRBJ1-5 TRBV6-2/TRBV6-3 ASSLTSLQPQH
NA TRBJ2-2 TRBV11-2 ASTWGIGELF
NA TRBJ2-1 TRBV4-2 ASSRPGEGANEQF
few TRBJ2-5 TRBV7-2 ASSPHSAEGKTQY
few TRBJ2-3 TRBV28 ASSFNYRDLKTDTQY
few TRBJ2-1 TRBV5-4 ASNLGVSDPNEQF
few TRBJ1-2 TRBV6-1 ASSVGTGYNAYGYT
once TRBJ1-5 TRBV24-1 ATSDGQPRQPQH
few TRBJ1-2 TRBV27 DLVGGGYT
NA TRBJ1-1 TRBV20-1 SAGDRGPEAF
NA TRBJ2-7 TRBV4-2 ASSQDHYKRYEQY
few TRBJ2-1 TRBV19 ASTDLGGATYNEQF
NA TRBJ2-7 TRBV7-4 ASRLGTRSNEQY
NA TRBJ1-2 TRBV4-3 ASSQEAGRDGYT
few TRBJ2-3 TRBV12-3/TRBV12-4 ASSYGTGLTDTQY
NA TRBJ2-2 TRBV9 ASSVSGSGGADTGELF